The 27 T cell receptor beta chains below were found in one sample sequenced in a study of T cells expressing NK-cell markers (dated by TCRdb to the early 2020s). Library method: 5' RACE. This sample was sequenced with an Illumina HiSeq 2000. Based on TCRdb reprocessing of the reads, there is one entry per CDR3 protein sequence, and DNA is missing. The sample's table covers about 180,000 distinct CDR3 sequences. The leading ten clones occupy around 20% of the sample. Sequencing input: blood T cells: a sorted CD56 or NKG2C T cell subset, CD4+ or CD8+ T cells, or bulk PBMC T cells (not recorded which). The source is a man aged 18-70 years in good health.

The chain combines TRBV5-1 with TRBJ2-5; lacking DNA, the TRBD1 call made by TCRdb goes unchecked. Looked up from germline, CDR1 is SGHRS and CDR2 is YFSETQ. The CDR3 covers 21 residues. The CDR3 is CASSREQKETRDTSYQETQYF.

This chain uses TRBV5-1 with TRBJ1-1. This CDR3 has 13 residues. Germline assignment: CDR1 SGHRS and CDR2 YFSETQ. The CDR3 is CASRSDGLTEAFF.

V gene TRBV20-1 combines with J gene TRBJ2-7; the D call from TCRdb, TRBD1, cannot be confirmed without DNA. CDR1 DFQATT and CDR2 SNEGSKA come from the germline V gene (reference sequence). The CDR3 loop spans 15 amino acids. The CDR3 region is CSARDRLAGAYEQYF.

This chain connects TRBV20-1 to TRBJ2-7; TCRdb calls TRBD2, which cannot be checked without DNA. This CDR3 contains 13 residues. The germline CDR1 and CDR2 sequences are DFQATT and SNEGSKA (reference sequence). The CDR3 is CSANPRGRHEQYF.

V usage is TRBV7-8 and J usage is TRBJ2-5; checking the TCRdb D call of TRBD1 is not possible without DNA. This CDR3 region has 15 residues. From germline, CDR1 is SGHVS and CDR2 FQNEAQ. Here the CDR3 reads CASSLDGGAAETQYF.

The rearrangement links TRBV27 to TRBJ1-2; the D gene TCRdb calls, TRBD1, cannot be checked with no DNA. The CDR3 sequence is 15 residues long. Germline V gives CDR1 MNHEY, CDR2 SMNVEV (reference sequence). The CDR3 sequence: CASSPKTGIFIGYTF.

The rearrangement links TRBV10-3 to TRBJ2-3. This CDR3 region has 14 residues. Germline CDR1 reads ENHRY; CDR2 reads SYGVKD. CDR3 protein: CAYQRIPSTDTQYF.

The chain couples TRBV7-6 to TRBJ1-4. The CDR3 sequence is 13 residues long. Germline loops: CDR1 SGHVS, CDR2 FNYEAQ. CDR3: CASSPASIEKLFF. Variable domain in full (rest from reference TRBV7-6 and TRBJ1-4): GAGVSQSPRYKVTKRGQDVALRCDPISGHVSLYWYRQALGQGPEFLTYFNYEAQQDKSGLPNDRFSAERPEGSISTLTIQRTEQRDSAMYRCASSPASIEKLFFGSGTQLSVL.

This chain uses TRBV27 with TRBJ2-3; TCRdb's assignment of TRBD1 cannot be checked, as there is no DNA. The CDR3 spans 12 residues. Germline lookup yields CDR1 MNHEY and CDR2 SMNVEV (reference sequence). CDR3 sequence: CASSFPQGTQYF.

The V gene is TRBV6-4, the J gene TRBJ2-3; TCRdb gives TRBD1 as the D gene, but with no DNA this cannot be confirmed. The CDR3 extends over 15 amino acids. CDR1 MRHNA and CDR2 SNTAGT come from the germline V gene. This CDR3 is CASSDSAGVGDTQYF.

The chain employs TRBV11-2 and TRBJ1-6. This CDR3 is 15 amino acids long. In germline, CDR1 is SGHAT, CDR2 FQNNGV. CDR3 sequence reads: CASSFQPVGQSPLHF. Supplemented by reference TRBV11-2 and TRBJ1-6, the full variable domain reads EAGVAQSPRYKIIEKRQSVAFWCNPISGHATLYWYQQILGQGPKLLIQFQNNGVVDDSQLPKDRFSAERLKGVDSTLKIQPAKLEDSAVYLCASSFQPVGQSPLHFGNGTRLTVT.

The chain uses TRBV6-1 and TRBJ2-1; TCRdb indicates TRBD1, and absent DNA this call remains unverified. This CDR3 is built from 15 residues. Germline V gives CDR1 MNHNS, CDR2 SASEGT. CDR3 region: CASSRDSSSYNEQFF.

V is TRBV28 and J is TRBJ2-7; TCRdb picks TRBD2, but there is no DNA to check that call. Germline loops: CDR1 MDHEN, CDR2 SYDVKM. This CDR3 region has 14 residues. CDR3 region: CASTEDKPLYEQYF.

The chain combines TRBV27 with TRBJ2-7; no DNA is available, so the TRBD1 call from TCRdb remains unchecked. From germline, CDR1 is MNHEY and CDR2 SMNVEV (reference sequence). This CDR3 has 16 amino acids. CDR3 loop: CASSSGTGGESYEQYF.

V usage is TRBV2 and J usage is TRBJ2-7. Germline-derived CDR1 and CDR2 are SNHLY and FYNNEI. CDR3 length: 16 residues. The CDR3 loop is CASSEEAAGVSYEQYF.

J is TRBJ2-6 and V is TRBV20-1; TCRdb's D call, TRBD1, is unchecked because there is no DNA. The germline gives CDR1 DFQATT, CDR2 SNEGSKA (reference sequence). CDR3 size: 18 residues. The CDR3 here is CSARVRTGDYSGANVLTF.

The chain is built from TRBV6-1 and TRBJ1-6; TCRdb names TRBD1, which stays unverified in the absence of DNA. The germline V gene has CDR1 MNHNS and CDR2 SASEGT. The CDR3 has 14 amino acids. The CDR3 loop reads CASKKQWDNSPLHF.

By frequency, this clonotype is medium-sized. The genes are TRBV4-2 and TRBJ2-1; the TCRdb call, TRBD1, lacks DNA for checking. Germline V gives CDR1 LGHNA, CDR2 YNFKEQ. The CDR3 spans 17 residues. CDR3 loop: CASSLKPGGSSYNEQFF.

The chain joins TRBV15 to TRBJ1-1. The CDR3 sequence is 16 residues long. CDR1 and CDR2 from the germline V gene are LNHNV and YYDKDF (reference sequence). The CDR3: CATSRDRVEWNTEAFF.

The chain joins TRBV7-9 to TRBJ2-1; the D call from TCRdb, TRBD1, cannot be confirmed without DNA. CDR1 and CDR2 (germline): SEHNR, FQNEAQ (reference sequence). The CDR3 runs 16 residues. The CDR3: CASSVYQGFSYNEQFF. Full variable domain (outside the CDR3, taken from reference TRBV7-9 and TRBJ2-1): DTGVSQNPRHKITKRGQNVTFRCDPISEHNRLYWYRQTLGQGPEFLTYFQNEAQLEKSRLLSDRFSAERPKGSFSTLEIQRTEQGDSAMYLCASSVYQGFSYNEQFFGPGTRLTVL.

The genes are TRBV6-7 and TRBJ2-7; there is no DNA to check the TCRdb D call of TRBD2. TRBV6-7 is an ORF for which the function is uncertain. The CDR3 loop spans 17 amino acids. CDR3 amino acids: CASSYPWTSGAFYEQYF.

CDR3 residues: CAISEGTGVEQYF. This chain links TRBV10-3 with TRBJ2-7; TCRdb's assignment of TRBD1 cannot be checked, as there is no DNA. CDR1 and CDR2 (germline): ENHRY, SYGVKD. The CDR3 covers 13 residues.

The chain is built from TRBV19 and TRBJ1-6; as DNA is missing, the TRBD1 call by TCRdb cannot be tested. The CDR3 totals 15 residues. The germline gives CDR1 LNHDA, CDR2 SQIVND (reference sequence). The CDR3 reads CARSKNGQHYSPLHF.

This chain uses TRBV7-9 with TRBJ1-3. Germline CDR1 is SEHNR and CDR2 is FQNEAQ (reference sequence). This CDR3 is built from 14 residues. CDR3 sequence reads: CASSLGGPGNTIYF.

This chain joins TRBV12-5 and TRBJ2-5. The CDR3 loop spans 16 amino acids. The germline V gene has CDR1 LGHNT and CDR2 FRNRAP. CDR3 in amino acids: CASGQWVHRLGETQYF.

The chain uses TRBV3-1 and TRBJ2-7; TCRdb indicates TRBD1, and absent DNA this call remains unverified. The CDR3 contains 16 residues. Germline loops: CDR1 LGHDT, CDR2 YNNKEL (reference sequence). CDR3 in amino acids: CASSQEGDRGPYEQYF.

V and J are TRBV3-1 and TRBJ2-1; TCRdb indicates TRBD2, and absent DNA this call remains unverified. In germline, CDR1 is LGHDT, CDR2 YNNKEL (reference sequence). This CDR3 is built from 16 residues. CDR3 residues: CASSQEWRGAYNEQFF.